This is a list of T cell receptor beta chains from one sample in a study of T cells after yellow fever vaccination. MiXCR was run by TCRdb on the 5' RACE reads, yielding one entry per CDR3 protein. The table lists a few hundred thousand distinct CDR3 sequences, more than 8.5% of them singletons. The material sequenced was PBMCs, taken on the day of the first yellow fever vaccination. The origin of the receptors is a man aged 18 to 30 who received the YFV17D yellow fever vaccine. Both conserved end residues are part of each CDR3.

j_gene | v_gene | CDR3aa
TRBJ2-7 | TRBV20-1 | CSARDREGWDEQYF
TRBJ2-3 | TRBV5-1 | CASSQMGTGEDTQYF
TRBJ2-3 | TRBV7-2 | CASSWVAGGFADTQYF
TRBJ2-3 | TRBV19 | CATRTVGTDTQYF
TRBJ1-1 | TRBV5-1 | CASSEGLGQMNTEAFF
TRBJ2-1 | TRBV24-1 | CATSDAEPSSYNEQFF
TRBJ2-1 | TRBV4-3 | CASSRYKTNEQFF
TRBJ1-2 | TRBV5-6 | CASSLVAGAAFRPGYTF
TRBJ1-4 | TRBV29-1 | CSVGQGLPNEKLFF
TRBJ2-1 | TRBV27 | CASRTWTSGVYGNEQFF
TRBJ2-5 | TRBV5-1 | CASSSGTSGVLQETQYF
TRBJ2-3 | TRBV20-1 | CSARVRAGGWDTQYF
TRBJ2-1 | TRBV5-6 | CASSFGREQFF
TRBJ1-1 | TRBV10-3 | CAIGKQGGSTEAFF
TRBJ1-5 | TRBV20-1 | CSARDPRGWAGGQPQHF
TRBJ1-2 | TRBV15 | CATSNPTGGNYGYTF
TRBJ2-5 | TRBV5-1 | CASSLGRQTPGTQYF
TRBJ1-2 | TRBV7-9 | CASSQDTNYGYTF
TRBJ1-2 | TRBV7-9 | CASSSFDRLNYGYTF
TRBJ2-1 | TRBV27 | CASSFLDRYNEQFF
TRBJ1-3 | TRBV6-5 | CASSYSNRVANTIYF
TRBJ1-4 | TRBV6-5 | CASSRGQVNEKLFF
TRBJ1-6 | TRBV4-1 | CASSPEGRNEHNSPLHF
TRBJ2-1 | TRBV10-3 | CAISEKTSYNEQFF
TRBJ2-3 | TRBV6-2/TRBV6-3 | CASSYWGPMAGDTQYF
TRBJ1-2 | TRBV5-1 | CASRGLKGRGYTF
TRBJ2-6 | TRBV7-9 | CASSLGAETRGANVLTF
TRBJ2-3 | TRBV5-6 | CASSLRGVFTDTQYF
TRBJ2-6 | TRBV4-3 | CASSQRTGANVLTF
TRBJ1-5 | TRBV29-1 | CSAGQNNQPQHF
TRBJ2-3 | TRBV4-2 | CACSQELSGGATDTQYF
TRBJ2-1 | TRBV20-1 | CSGASGGLYNEQFF
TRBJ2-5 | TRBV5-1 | CASDVTGDGTQYF
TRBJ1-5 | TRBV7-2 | CASSRDRGRDQPQHF
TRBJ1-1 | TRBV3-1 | CASSQGGRVTEAFF
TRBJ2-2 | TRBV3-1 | CASSQAVSYGELFF
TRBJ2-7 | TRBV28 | CASRGLAGEAEQYF
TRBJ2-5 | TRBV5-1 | CASSSLGVRVETQYF
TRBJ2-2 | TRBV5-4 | CASSLAVATGELFF
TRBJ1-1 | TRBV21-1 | CASIQGFDGFDTEAFF
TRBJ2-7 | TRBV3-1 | CASSEGLAGDEQYF
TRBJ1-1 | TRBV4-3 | CASSLHRGQSEAFF
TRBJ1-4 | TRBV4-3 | CTSSQDSRISNEKLFF
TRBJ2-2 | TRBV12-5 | CASGLVQVGGTGELFF
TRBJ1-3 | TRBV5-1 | CASSLGTISGNTIYF
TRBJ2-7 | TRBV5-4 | CASSVGPGQEGPLYEQYF
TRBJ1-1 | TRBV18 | CASSPPSVEAFF
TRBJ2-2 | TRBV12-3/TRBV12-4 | CASTLAATGELFF
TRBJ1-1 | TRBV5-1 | CASSPANPGAEAFF